This is a list of T cell receptor beta chains from one sample in a study of beta chain features in type 1 diabetes. Assay: immunoSEQ multiplex PCR; the TCRdb copy retains only in-frame clones and omits some. The table records about 400,000 clones, about 12% of them present only once. Sequences were obtained from naive CD4+ T cells from blood. The receptors shown here come from a woman in her late teens or twenties with type 1 diabetes. CDR3s include the opening cysteine and the closing phenylalanine or tryptophan. The D gene is left open where the match is weak. Not all rows give a size; the values are once, few, many and, for expanded clones, a class.

d_gene: NA; abundance: few; j_gene: TRBJ2-3; v_gene: TRBV6-5; CDR3aa: CASSYGGSRTDTQYF; CDR3nt: TGTGCCAGCAGTTACGGAGGGAGTCGCACAGATACGCAGTATTTT
d_gene: NA; abundance: NA; j_gene: TRBJ2-7; v_gene: TRBV28; CDR3aa: CASSPKLYEQYF; CDR3nt: TGTGCCAGCAGTCCCAAACTCTACGAGCAGTACTTC
d_gene: TRBD1; abundance: few; j_gene: TRBJ2-3; v_gene: TRBV5-6; CDR3aa: CASSFPDRERGTQYF; CDR3nt: TGTGCCAGCAGCTTCCCGGACAGGGAAAGGGGTACGCAGTATTTT
d_gene: NA; abundance: NA; j_gene: TRBJ2-1; v_gene: TRBV7-2; CDR3aa: CASSLSPHEQFF; CDR3nt: TGTGCCAGCAGCCTAAGCCCCCATGAGCAGTTCTTC
d_gene: TRBD1; abundance: few; j_gene: TRBJ2-5; v_gene: TRBV29-1; CDR3aa: CSVYPQGALETQYF; CDR3nt: TGCAGCGTTTACCCTCAGGGGGCGTTGGAGACCCAGTACTTC
d_gene: TRBD2; abundance: NA; j_gene: TRBJ2-5; v_gene: TRBV7-9; CDR3aa: CASSPRRLTSGEETQYF; CDR3nt: TGTGCCAGCAGCCCACGGAGACTTACTAGCGGGGAAGAGACCCAGTACTTC
d_gene: NA; abundance: few; j_gene: TRBJ1-1; v_gene: TRBV19; CDR3aa: CASSMTAGYTEAFF; CDR3nt: TGTGCCAGTAGTATGACCGCAGGGTACACTGAAGCTTTCTTT
d_gene: TRBD2; abundance: few; j_gene: TRBJ2-1; v_gene: TRBV28; CDR3aa: CASRQSPAGGLIEQFF; CDR3nt: TGTGCCAGCAGGCAGTCCCCCGCGGGAGGGTTGATAGAGCAGTTCTTC
d_gene: NA; abundance: few; j_gene: TRBJ2-7; v_gene: TRBV11-3; CDR3aa: CASSLVPGSHEQYF; CDR3nt: TGTGCCAGCAGCTTAGTCCCAGGGTCCCACGAGCAGTACTTC
d_gene: NA; abundance: NA; j_gene: TRBJ2-7; v_gene: TRBV28; CDR3aa: CASSFEGRNEQYF; CDR3nt: TGTGCCAGCAGTTTTGAGGGTAGGAACGAGCAGTACTTC
d_gene: NA; abundance: NA; j_gene: TRBJ1-1; v_gene: TRBV6-5; CDR3aa: CASSYSGGKAFF; CDR3nt: TGTGCCAGCAGTTACTCTGGGGGGAAGGCTTTCTTT
d_gene: NA; abundance: few; j_gene: TRBJ1-4; v_gene: TRBV7-9; CDR3aa: CASSLDHGGEKLFF; CDR3nt: TGTGCCAGCAGCTTAGATCACGGGGGTGAAAAACTGTTTTTT
d_gene: TRBD1; abundance: few; j_gene: TRBJ1-6; v_gene: TRBV27; CDR3aa: CASSPDRENSPLHF; CDR3nt: TGTGCCAGCAGCCCGGACAGGGAAAATTCACCCCTCCACTTT
d_gene: TRBD1; abundance: NA; j_gene: TRBJ2-2; v_gene: TRBV5-1; CDR3aa: CASSPTGTVTGELFF; CDR3nt: TGCGCCAGCAGCCCTACCGGGACAGTTACCGGGGAGCTGTTTTTT
d_gene: NA; abundance: NA; j_gene: TRBJ1-1; v_gene: TRBV15; CDR3aa: CATSTRTENWGEAFF; CDR3nt: TGTGCCACCAGCACCAGGACAGAAAACTGGGGTGAAGCTTTCTTT
d_gene: TRBD1; abundance: few; j_gene: TRBJ2-6; v_gene: TRBV5-4; CDR3aa: CASSTGVSGANVLTF; CDR3nt: TGTGCCAGCAGCACAGGGGTAAGTGGGGCCAACGTCCTGACTTTC
d_gene: TRBD2; abundance: NA; j_gene: TRBJ2-3; v_gene: TRBV5-1; CDR3aa: CASSSGLAGSVDTQYF; CDR3nt: TGCGCCAGCAGCTCTGGACTAGCGGGATCCGTAGATACGCAGTATTTT
d_gene: TRBD2; abundance: few; j_gene: TRBJ2-5; v_gene: TRBV30; CDR3aa: CARQGLAGEETQYF; CDR3nt: TGTGCCCGTCAGGGACTAGCGGGAGAAGAGACCCAGTACTTC
d_gene: TRBD2; abundance: few; j_gene: TRBJ2-3; v_gene: TRBV4-2; CDR3aa: CASSLQGDLGLAGEFGTQYF; CDR3nt: TGTGCCAGCAGCCTACAAGGAGACCTAGGACTAGCGGGAGAGTTTGGTACGCAGTATTTT
d_gene: TRBD1; abundance: few; j_gene: TRBJ2-5; v_gene: TRBV6-6; CDR3aa: CASSLGGQGQETQYF; CDR3nt: TGTGCCAGCAGTCTGGGGGGACAGGGGCAGGAGACCCAGTACTTC
d_gene: NA; abundance: few; j_gene: TRBJ1-2; v_gene: TRBV27; CDR3aa: CASSSNDRYYGYTF; CDR3nt: TGTGCCAGCAGTTCAAACGACAGATACTATGGCTACACCTTC
d_gene: NA; abundance: few; j_gene: TRBJ1-2; v_gene: TRBV7-9; CDR3aa: CASSLGQGYGYTF; CDR3nt: TGTGCCAGCAGCTTGGGACAAGGATATGGCTACACCTTC
d_gene: NA; abundance: NA; j_gene: TRBJ2-3; v_gene: TRBV7-2; CDR3aa: CASSSLGSTDTQYF; CDR3nt: TGTGCCAGCAGCTCCCTAGGTAGCACAGATACGCAGTATTTT
d_gene: NA; abundance: few; j_gene: TRBJ2-2; v_gene: TRBV5-1; CDR3aa: CASIGTQNTGELFF; CDR3nt: TGCGCCAGCATCGGGACTCAGAACACCGGGGAGCTGTTTTTT
d_gene: TRBD1; abundance: NA; j_gene: TRBJ1-2; v_gene: TRBV7-9; CDR3aa: CASSPDRAAGYGYTF; CDR3nt: TGTGCCAGCAGCCCAGACAGGGCCGCAGGGTATGGCTACACCTTC